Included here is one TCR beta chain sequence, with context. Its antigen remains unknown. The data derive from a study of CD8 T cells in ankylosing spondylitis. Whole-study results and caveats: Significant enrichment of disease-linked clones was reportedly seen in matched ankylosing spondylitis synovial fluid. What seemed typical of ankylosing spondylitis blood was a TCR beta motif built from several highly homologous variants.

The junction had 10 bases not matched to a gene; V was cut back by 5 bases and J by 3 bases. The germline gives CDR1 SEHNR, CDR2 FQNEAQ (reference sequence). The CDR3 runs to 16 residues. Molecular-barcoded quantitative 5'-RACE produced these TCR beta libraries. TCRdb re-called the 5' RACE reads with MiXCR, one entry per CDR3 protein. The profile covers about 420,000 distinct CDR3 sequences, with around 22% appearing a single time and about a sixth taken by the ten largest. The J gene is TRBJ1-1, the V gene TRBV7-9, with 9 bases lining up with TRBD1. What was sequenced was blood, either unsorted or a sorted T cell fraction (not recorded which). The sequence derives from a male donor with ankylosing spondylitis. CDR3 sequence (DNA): TGTGCCAGCAGCCCTAGGCACAGGGGGCGAGACACTGAAGCTTTCTTT. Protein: CASSPRHRGRDTEAFF.